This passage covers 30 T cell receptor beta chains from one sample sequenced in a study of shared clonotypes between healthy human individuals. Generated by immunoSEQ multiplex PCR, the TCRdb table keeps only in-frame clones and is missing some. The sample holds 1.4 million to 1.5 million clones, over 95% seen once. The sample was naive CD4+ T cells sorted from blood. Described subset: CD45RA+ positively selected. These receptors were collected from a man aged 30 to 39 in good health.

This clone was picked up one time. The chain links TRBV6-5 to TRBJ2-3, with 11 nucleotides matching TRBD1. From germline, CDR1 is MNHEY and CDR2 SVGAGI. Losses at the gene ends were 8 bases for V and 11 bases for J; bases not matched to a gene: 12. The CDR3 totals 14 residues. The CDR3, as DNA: TGTGCCAGCGGGGGACAGGGGGGTAGTCTTCGGCAGTATTTT. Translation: CASGGQGGSLRQYF.

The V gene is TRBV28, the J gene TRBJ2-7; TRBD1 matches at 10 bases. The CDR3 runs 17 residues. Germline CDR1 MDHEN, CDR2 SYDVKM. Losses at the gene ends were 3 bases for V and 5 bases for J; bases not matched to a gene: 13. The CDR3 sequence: CASSFSPPGQGWNEQYF. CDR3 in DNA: TGTGCCAGCAGTTTTTCCCCACCGGGACAGGGGTGGAACGAGCAGTACTTC.

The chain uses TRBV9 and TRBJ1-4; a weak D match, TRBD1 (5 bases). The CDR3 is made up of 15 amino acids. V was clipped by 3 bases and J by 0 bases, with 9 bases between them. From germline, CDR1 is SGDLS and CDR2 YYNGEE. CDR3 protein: CASSAGIATNEKLFF. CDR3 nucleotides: TGTGCCAGCAGCGCAGGGATTGCAACTAATGAAAAACTGTTTTTT. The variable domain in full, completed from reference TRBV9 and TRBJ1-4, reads DSGVTQTPKHLITATGQRVTLRCSPRSGDLSVYWYQQSLDQGLQFLIQYYNGEERAKGNILERFSAQQFPDLHSELNLSSLELGDSALYFCASSAGIATNEKLFFGSGTQLSVL.

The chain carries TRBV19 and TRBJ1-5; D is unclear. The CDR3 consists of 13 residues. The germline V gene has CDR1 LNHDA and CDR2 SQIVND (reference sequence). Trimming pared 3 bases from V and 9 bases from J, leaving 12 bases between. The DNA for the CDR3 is TGTGCCAGTAGTATCCCGGAGTCGGGGCCCCAGCATTTT. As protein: CASSIPESGPQHF.

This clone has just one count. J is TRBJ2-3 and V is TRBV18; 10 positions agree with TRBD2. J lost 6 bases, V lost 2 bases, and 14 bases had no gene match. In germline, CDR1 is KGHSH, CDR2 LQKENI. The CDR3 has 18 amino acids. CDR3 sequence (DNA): TGTGCCAGCTCACCAATCGGACTAGCGGAACACCGGAGGGATACGCAGTATTTT. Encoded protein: CASSPIGLAEHRRDTQYF.

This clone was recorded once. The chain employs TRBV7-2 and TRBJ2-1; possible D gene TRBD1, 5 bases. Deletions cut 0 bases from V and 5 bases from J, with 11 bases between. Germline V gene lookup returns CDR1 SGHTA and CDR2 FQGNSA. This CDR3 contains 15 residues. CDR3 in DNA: TGTGCCAGCAGCTTAGCGGGGTGGGGCCACAATGAGCAGTTCTTC. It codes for CASSLAGWGHNEQFF.

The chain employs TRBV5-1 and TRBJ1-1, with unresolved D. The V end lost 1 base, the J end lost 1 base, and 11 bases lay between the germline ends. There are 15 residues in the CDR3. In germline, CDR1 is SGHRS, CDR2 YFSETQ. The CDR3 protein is CASSLTGKANTEAFF. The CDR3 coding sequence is TGCGCCAGCAGCTTGACCGGGAAGGCGAACACTGAAGCTTTCTTT. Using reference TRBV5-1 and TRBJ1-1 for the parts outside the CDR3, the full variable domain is KAGVTQTPRYLIKTRGQQVTLSCSPISGHRSVSWYQQTPGQGLQFLFEYFSETQRNKGNFPGRFSGRQFSNSRSEMNVSTLELGDSALYLCASSLTGKANTEAFFGQGTRLTVV.

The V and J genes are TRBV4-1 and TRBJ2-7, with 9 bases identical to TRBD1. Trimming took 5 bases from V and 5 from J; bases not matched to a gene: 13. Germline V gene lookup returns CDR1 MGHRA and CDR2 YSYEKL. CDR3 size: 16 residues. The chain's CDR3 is CASSFRPAGTGNEQYF. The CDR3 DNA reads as TGCGCCAGCAGCTTTCGACCAGCCGGGACAGGGAACGAGCAGTACTTC.

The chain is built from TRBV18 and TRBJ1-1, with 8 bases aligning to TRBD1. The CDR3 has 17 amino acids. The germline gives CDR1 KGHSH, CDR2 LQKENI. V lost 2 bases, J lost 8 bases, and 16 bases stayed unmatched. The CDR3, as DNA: TGTGCCAGCTCACCAATTGTTCAGGGGGCGCCCCACCGAGAAGCTTTCTTT. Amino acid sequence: CASSPIVQGAPHREAFF.

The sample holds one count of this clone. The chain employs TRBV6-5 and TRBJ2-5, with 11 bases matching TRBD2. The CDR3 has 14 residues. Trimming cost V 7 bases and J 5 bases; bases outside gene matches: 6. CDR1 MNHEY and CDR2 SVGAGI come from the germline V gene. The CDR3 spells CASTRLAGFETQYF. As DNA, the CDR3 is TGTGCCAGCACCAGACTAGCGGGATTTGAGACCCAGTACTTC.

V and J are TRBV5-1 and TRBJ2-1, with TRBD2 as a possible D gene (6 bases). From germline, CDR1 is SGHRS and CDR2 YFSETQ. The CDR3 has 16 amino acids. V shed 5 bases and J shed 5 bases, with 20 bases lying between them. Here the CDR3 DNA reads TGCGCCAGCAGTCCGTTAGCCGGGAGCAGGCACAATGAGCAGTTCTTC. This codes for CASSPLAGSRHNEQFF.

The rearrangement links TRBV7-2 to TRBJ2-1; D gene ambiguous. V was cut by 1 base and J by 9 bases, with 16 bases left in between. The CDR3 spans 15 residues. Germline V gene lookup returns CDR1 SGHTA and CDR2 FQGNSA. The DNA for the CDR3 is TGTGCCAGCAGCTTAGTCGACCTTGGTAGGACTGAGCAGTTCTTC. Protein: CASSLVDLGRTEQFF.

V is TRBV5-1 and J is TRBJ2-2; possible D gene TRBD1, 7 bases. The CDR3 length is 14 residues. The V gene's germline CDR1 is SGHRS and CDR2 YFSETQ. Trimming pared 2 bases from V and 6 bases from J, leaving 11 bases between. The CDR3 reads CASSFQGEAGELFF. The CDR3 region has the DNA TGCGCCAGCAGCTTCCAGGGGGAGGCCGGGGAGCTGTTTTTT.

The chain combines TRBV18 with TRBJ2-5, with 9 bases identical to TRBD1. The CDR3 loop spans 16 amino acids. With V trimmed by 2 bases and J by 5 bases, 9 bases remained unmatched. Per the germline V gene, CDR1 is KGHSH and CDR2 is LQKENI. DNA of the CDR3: TGTGCCAGCTCACCAGCACAGGGGGCTACGGGTGAGACCCAGTACTTC. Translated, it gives CASSPAQGATGETQYF.

The CDR3: CASSEAANRGSTDTQYF. CDR3 bases: TGTGCCAGCAGTGAAGCGGCGAACAGGGGCAGCACAGATACGCAGTATTTT. The chain is built from TRBV25-1 and TRBJ2-3; 7 positions match TRBD1. The CDR3 consists of 17 residues. Trimming took 2 bases from V and 0 from J; bases not matched to a gene: 8. The germline gives CDR1 MGHDK, CDR2 SYGVNS.

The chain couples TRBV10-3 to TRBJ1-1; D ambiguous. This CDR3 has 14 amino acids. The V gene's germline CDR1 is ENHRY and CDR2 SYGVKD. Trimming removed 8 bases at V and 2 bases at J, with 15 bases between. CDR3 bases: TGTGCCATCTCGTACACGGGAGATAACACTGAAGCTTTCTTT. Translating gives CAISYTGDNTEAFF.

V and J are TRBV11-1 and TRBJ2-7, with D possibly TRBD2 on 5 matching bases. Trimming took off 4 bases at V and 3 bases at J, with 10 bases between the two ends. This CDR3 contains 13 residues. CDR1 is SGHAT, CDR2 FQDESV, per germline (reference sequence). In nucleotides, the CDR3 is TGTGCCAGCAGCTACTTTGAGGGCTACGAGCAGTACTTC. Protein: CASSYFEGYEQYF.

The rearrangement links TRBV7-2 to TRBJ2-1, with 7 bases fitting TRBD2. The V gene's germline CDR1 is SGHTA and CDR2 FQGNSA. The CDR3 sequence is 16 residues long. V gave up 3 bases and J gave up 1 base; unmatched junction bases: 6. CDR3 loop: CASSFLGAGSYNEQFF. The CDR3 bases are TGTGCCAGCAGCTTCCTGGGAGCGGGATCCTACAATGAGCAGTTCTTC. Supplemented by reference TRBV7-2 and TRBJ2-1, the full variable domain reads GAGVSQSPSNKVTEKGKDVELRCDPISGHTALYWYRQSLGQGLEFLIYFQGNSAPDKSGLPSDRFSAERTGGSVSTLTIQRTQQEDSAVYLCASSFLGAGSYNEQFFGPGTRLTVL.

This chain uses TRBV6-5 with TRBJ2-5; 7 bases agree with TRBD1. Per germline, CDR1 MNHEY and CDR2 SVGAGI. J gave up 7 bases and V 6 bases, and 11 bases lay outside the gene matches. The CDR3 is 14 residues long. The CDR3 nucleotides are TGTGCCAGCAGCCCGGGACAGCGGAAAGGGACCCAGTACTTC. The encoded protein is CASSPGQRKGTQYF.

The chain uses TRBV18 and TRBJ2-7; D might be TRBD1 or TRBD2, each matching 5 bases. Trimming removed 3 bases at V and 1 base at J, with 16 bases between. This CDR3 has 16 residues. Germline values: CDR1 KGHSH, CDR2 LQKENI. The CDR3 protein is CASSPWDGRPSYEQYF. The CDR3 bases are TGTGCCAGCTCACCCTGGGACGGACGTCCTTCCTACGAGCAGTACTTC.

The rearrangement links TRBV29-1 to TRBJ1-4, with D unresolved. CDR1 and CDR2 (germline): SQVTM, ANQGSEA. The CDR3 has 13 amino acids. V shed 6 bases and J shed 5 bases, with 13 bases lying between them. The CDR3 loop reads CSVRGWGNEKLFF. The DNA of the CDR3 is TGCAGCGTAAGAGGGTGGGGAAATGAAAAACTGTTTTTT.

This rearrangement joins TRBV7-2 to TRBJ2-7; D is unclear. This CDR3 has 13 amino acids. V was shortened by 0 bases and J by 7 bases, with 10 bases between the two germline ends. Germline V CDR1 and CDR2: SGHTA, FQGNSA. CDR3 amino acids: CASSLATLVEQYF. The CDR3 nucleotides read TGTGCCAGCAGCTTAGCCACCCTTGTAGAGCAGTACTTC. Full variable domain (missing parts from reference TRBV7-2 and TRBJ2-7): GAGVSQSPSNKVTEKGKDVELRCDPISGHTALYWYRQSLGQGLEFLIYFQGNSAPDKSGLPSDRFSAERTGGSVSTLTIQRTQQEDSAVYLCASSLATLVEQYFGPGTRLTVT.

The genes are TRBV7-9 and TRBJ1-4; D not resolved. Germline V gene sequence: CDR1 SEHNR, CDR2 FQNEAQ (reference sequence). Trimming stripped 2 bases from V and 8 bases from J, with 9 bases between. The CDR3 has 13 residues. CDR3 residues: CASSLSRVEKLFF. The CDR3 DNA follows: TGTGCCAGCAGCTTATCTCGGGTCGAAAAACTGTTTTTT.

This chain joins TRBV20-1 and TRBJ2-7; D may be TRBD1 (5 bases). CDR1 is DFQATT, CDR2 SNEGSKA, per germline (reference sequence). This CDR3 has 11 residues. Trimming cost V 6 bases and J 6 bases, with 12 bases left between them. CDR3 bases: TGCAGTGCCCCCAGGGAAGGCGAGCAGTACTTC. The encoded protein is CSAPREGEQYF.

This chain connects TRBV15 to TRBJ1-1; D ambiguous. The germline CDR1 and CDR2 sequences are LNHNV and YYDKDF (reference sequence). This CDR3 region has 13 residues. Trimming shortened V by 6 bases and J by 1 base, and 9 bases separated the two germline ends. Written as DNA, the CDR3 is TGTGCCACCAGAGTGGTGGGGAACACTGAAGCTTTCTTT. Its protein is CATRVVGNTEAFF.

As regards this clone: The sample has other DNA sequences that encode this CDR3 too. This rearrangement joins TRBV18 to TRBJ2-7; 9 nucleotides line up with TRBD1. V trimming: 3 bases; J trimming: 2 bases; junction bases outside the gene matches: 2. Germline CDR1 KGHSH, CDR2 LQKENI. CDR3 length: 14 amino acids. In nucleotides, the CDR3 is TGTGCCAGCTCACCGGACAGGGGACCCTACGAGCAGTACTTC. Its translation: CASSPDRGPYEQYF.

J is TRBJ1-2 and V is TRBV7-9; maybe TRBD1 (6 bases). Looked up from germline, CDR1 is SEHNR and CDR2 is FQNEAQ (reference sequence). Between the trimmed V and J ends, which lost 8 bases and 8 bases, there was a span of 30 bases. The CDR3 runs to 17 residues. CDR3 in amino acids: CASGPDLPGQGKHGYTF. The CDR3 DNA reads TGTGCCAGCGGGCCAGACCTTCCGGGGCAGGGGAAACACGGCTACACCTTC.

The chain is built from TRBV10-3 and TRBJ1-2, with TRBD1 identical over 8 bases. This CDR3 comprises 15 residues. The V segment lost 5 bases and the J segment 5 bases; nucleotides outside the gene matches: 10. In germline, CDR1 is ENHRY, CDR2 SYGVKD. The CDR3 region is CAISSHQGAGYGYTF. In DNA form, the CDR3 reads TGTGCCATCAGTTCACACCAGGGGGCAGGTTATGGCTACACCTTC.

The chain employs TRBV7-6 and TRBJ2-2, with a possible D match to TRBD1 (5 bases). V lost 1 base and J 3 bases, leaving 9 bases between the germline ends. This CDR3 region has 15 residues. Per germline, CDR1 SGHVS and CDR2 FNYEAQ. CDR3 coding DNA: TGTGCCAGCAGCTTAGGAGACAGATACACCGGGGAGCTGTTTTTT. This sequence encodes CASSLGDRYTGELFF.

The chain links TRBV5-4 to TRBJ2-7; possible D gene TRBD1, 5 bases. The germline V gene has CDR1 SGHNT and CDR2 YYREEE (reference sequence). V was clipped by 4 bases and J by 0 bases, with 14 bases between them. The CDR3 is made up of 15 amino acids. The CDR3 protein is CASSPGGQGSYEQYF. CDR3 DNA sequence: TGTGCCAGCAGCCCGGGTGGACAAGGCTCCTACGAGCAGTACTTC.